The 13 T cell receptor beta chains below all came from one sample that was sequenced in a study of T cells in Graves' hyperthyroidism and ophthalmopathy. Using RNA transcripts as the source, TCR beta CDR3 regions were amplified. The HTBI set primed first-round TCR CDR3 RT-PCR. One entry per CDR3 protein, called by TCRdb with MiXCR from the multiplex PCR reads. The top ten hold approximately 8.2% of the sample, which has just over 550,000 distinct CDR3 sequences, 46% seen once. Sequenced: peripheral blood or thyroid tissue (not recorded which). These receptors were obtained from a woman aged 18-29 years with Graves' hyperthyroidism.

Concerning this clonotype: The junction and the germline gene differ at one end; a read error may be behind it. This rearrangement joins TRBV10-2 to TRBJ2-7, with 10 nucleotides matching TRBD1. Germline-derived CDR1 and CDR2 are WSHSY and SAAADI. This CDR3 region has 13 residues. The CDR3 spells CASTGQGNYEQYF. CDR3 coding DNA: TGTGCCAGCACGGGACAGGGGAACTACGAGCAGTACTTC.

The chain recombines TRBV24-1 with TRBJ1-5; D ambiguous. The CDR3 loop spans 17 amino acids. The germline V gene encodes CDR1 KGHDR and CDR2 SFDVKD. Trimming took 5 bases from V and 5 from J, leaving 21 bases between them. Here the CDR3 reads CATSASGLSTTYQPQHF. The CDR3 bases are TGTGCCACCAGTGCTAGTGGACTTTCGACTACCTATCAGCCCCAGCATTTT.

This clonotype came up a few times. The J gene is TRBJ1-2, the V gene TRBV4-1; D is unclear. The CDR3 covers 14 residues. Germline values: CDR1 MGHRA, CDR2 YSYEKL. With 4 bases removed from V and 6 bases from J, the gap between germline ends came to 15 bases. The DNA of the CDR3 is TGCGCCAGCAGCCGGGTGGGGTTGATCCATGGCTACACCTTC. Its translation: CASSRVGLIHGYTF.

This clonotype was picked up a small number of times. The gene calls are TRBV5-1 and TRBJ2-2; 10 bases map to TRBD2. The CDR3 runs to 17 residues. V trimming: 1 base; J trimming: 4 bases; junction bases outside the gene matches: 7. CDR1 and CDR2 (germline): SGHRS, YFSETQ. The CDR3 protein is CASSLPSGRASTGELFF. DNA of the CDR3: TGCGCCAGCAGCTTGCCCAGCGGGAGGGCCAGCACCGGGGAGCTGTTTTTT.

The chain carries TRBV5-1 and TRBJ2-7, with 8 bases lining up with TRBD2. With 4 bases clipped from V and 3 bases from J, the junction kept 9 bases outside the gene matches. CDR1 and CDR2 from the germline V gene are SGHRS and YFSETQ. CDR3 length: 15 amino acids. The CDR3 sequence: CASSSTSGLGYEQYF. In DNA form, the CDR3 reads TGCGCCAGCAGCAGCACTAGCGGTTTAGGCTACGAGCAGTACTTC.

This clonotype came up many times. The V and J genes are TRBV7-2 and TRBJ2-5; D is uncertain. V lost 1 base and J lost 1, with 7 bases in between. The CDR3 has 14 residues. The germline gives CDR1 SGHTA, CDR2 FQGNSA. The DNA of the CDR3 is TGTGCCAGCAGCTTAGTTGCATCCCAAGAGACCCAGTACTTC. Its protein is CASSLVASQETQYF. The full variable domain, its missing parts supplied by reference TRBV7-2 and TRBJ2-5, is GAGVSQSPSNKVTEKGKDVELRCDPISGHTALYWYRQSLGQGLEFLIYFQGNSAPDKSGLPSDRFSAERTGGSVSTLTIQRTQQEDSAVYLCASSLVASQETQYFGPGTRLLVL.

V is TRBV29-1 and J is TRBJ1-2; TRBD1 matches at 8 bases. The germline V gene has CDR1 SQVTM and CDR2 ANQGSEA. The V segment lost 6 bases and the J segment 4 bases; nucleotides outside the gene matches: 4. The CDR3 has 12 amino acids. This CDR3 is CSVDRAGYGYTF. CDR3 DNA sequence: TGCAGCGTGGACAGGGCGGGCTATGGCTACACCTTC.

The chain carries TRBV2 and TRBJ1-3, with D unresolved. V lost 4 bases, J lost 5 bases, and 12 bases lay in between. This CDR3 is built from 14 residues. The V gene's germline CDR1 is SNHLY and CDR2 FYNNEI. CDR3 nucleotides: TGTGCCAGCAGTGCTTATGTGGGCAGAAACACCATATATTTT. The encoded protein is CASSAYVGRNTIYF.

This clonotype was seen many times. The chain has TRBV7-9 and TRBJ1-2; 8 bases are a match to TRBD1. Germline values: CDR1 SEHNR, CDR2 FQNEAQ (reference sequence). Trimming removed 1 base from V and 2 bases from J; junction bases left unmatched: 3. This CDR3 is 15 amino acids long. CDR3 sequence reads: CASSLGTGINYGYTF. The CDR3 region has the DNA TGTGCCAGCAGCTTAGGGACAGGGATCAACTATGGCTACACCTTC.

V gene TRBV7-9 combines with J gene TRBJ2-7; 7 bases match TRBD1. Germline-derived CDR1 and CDR2 are SEHNR and FQNEAQ (reference sequence). V shed 5 bases and J 0 bases; nucleotides not matched to a gene: 19. The CDR3 has 19 amino acids. The CDR3 sequence: CASSARPDRSSSPSYEQYF. The DNA of the CDR3 is TGTGCCAGCAGCGCGCGCCCGGACAGGTCGTCTAGCCCCTCCTACGAGCAGTACTTC. Combining the CDR3 with reference TRBV7-9 and TRBJ2-7 gives the whole variable domain DTGVSQNPRHKITKRGQNVTFRCDPISEHNRLYWYRQTLGQGPEFLTYFQNEAQLEKSRLLSDRFSAERPKGSFSTLEIQRTEQGDSAMYLCASSARPDRSSSPSYEQYFGPGTRLTVT.

V usage is TRBV6-1 and J usage is TRBJ2-2; TRBD2 agrees at 7 bases. With 3 bases clipped from V and 1 base from J, the junction kept 2 bases outside the gene matches. In germline, CDR1 is MNHNS, CDR2 SASEGT. CDR3 length: 15 amino acids. The CDR3 loop is CASSDPSGNTGELFF. The CDR3 DNA sequence: TGTGCCAGCAGTGATCCTAGCGGGAACACCGGGGAGCTGTTTTTT.

At least ten counts were recorded for this clonotype. DNA of the CDR3: TGTGCCAGCAGTGGCCTCATGCCAGGGGTGGTTGTGGCCGGGGAGCTGTTTTTT. Amino acid sequence: CASSGLMPGVVVAGELFF. The chain combines TRBV25-1 with TRBJ2-2; possibly TRBD1 for D (6 bases). Trimming shortened V by 4 bases and J by 6 bases, and 24 bases separated the two germline ends. Per germline, CDR1 MGHDK and CDR2 SYGVNS. The CDR3 is 18 residues long.

The rearrangement links TRBV2 to TRBJ2-7; D may correspond to TRBD1 or TRBD2 (5 bases each). From germline, CDR1 is SNHLY and CDR2 FYNNEI. CDR3 length equals 13 residues. Trimming shortened V by 6 bases and J by 0 bases, and 9 bases separated the two germline ends. CDR3 region: CASRTEGSYEQYF. DNA for the CDR3: TGTGCCAGCAGGACAGAGGGCTCCTACGAGCAGTACTTC. Together with reference TRBV2 and TRBJ2-7, the CDR3 gives the full variable domain: EPEVTQTPSHQVTQMGQEVILRCVPISNHLYFYWYRQILGQKVEFLVSFYNNEISEKSEIFDDQFSVERPDGSNFTLKIRSTKLEDSAMYFCASRTEGSYEQYFGPGTRLTVT.